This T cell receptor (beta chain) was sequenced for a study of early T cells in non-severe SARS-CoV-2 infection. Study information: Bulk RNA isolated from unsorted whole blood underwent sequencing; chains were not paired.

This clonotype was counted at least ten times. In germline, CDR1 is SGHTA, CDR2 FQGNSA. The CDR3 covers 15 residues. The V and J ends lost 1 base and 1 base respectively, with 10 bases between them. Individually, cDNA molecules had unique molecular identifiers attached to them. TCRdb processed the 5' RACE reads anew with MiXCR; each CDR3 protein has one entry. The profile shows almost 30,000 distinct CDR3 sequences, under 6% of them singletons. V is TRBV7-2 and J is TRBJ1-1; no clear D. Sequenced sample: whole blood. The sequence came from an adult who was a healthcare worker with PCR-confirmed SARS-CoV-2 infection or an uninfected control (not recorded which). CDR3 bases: TGTGCCAGCAGCTTAGTATGGCAGCCGAACACTGAAGCTTTCTTT. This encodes CASSLVWQPNTEAFF.